These 31 T cell receptor beta chains were sequenced from one sample in a study of T cells of healthy individuals. TCRdb reanalysed the 5' RACE reads using MiXCR and keeps one entry per CDR3 protein. This repertoire shows around 80,000 distinct CDR3 sequences, roughly 5% found once; its top ten account for approximately 8%. Receptors were obtained from a female donor in good health.

V is TRBV7-8 and J is TRBJ1-2, with TRBD1 matching 7 bases. J was trimmed by 4 bases and V by 1 base; bases with no gene match: 9. CDR1 SGHVS and CDR2 FQNEAQ come from the germline V gene. The CDR3 spans 16 residues. In DNA form, the CDR3 reads TGTGCCAGCAGCTTAGGGCTAAGGGACAGCCCCTATGGCTACACCTTC. Translated, it gives CASSLGLRDSPYGYTF.

The rearrangement joins TRBV28 to TRBJ2-1; 10 nucleotides match TRBD2. There are 17 residues in the CDR3. Germline lookup yields CDR1 MDHEN and CDR2 SYDVKM. The ends lost 2 bases at V and 4 bases at J; junction bases unmatched: 8. CDR3 sequence reads: CASSLPALAGAYNEQFF. The DNA of the CDR3 is TGTGCCAGCAGTTTACCCGCGCTAGCGGGAGCTTACAATGAGCAGTTCTTC. Together with reference TRBV28 and TRBJ2-1, the CDR3 gives the full variable domain: DVKVTQSSRYLVKRTGEKVFLECVQDMDHENMFWYRQDPGLGLRLIYFSYDVKMKEKGDIPEGYSVSREKKERFSLILESASTNQTSMYLCASSLPALAGAYNEQFFGPGTRLTVL.

V and J are TRBV29-1 and TRBJ2-2; D may be TRBD1 (6 bases). The CDR3 sequence is 14 residues long. The V end lost 4 bases, the J end lost 3 bases, and 12 bases lay between the germline ends. The germline gives CDR1 SQVTM, CDR2 ANQGSEA. The CDR3 DNA sequence: TGCAGCGTTGGGGAGACAGGTTACACCGGGGAGCTGTTTTTT. Translated, it gives CSVGETGYTGELFF.

This clonotype was picked up a small number of times. The chain recombines TRBV2 with TRBJ2-3; D unclear. The CDR3 is made up of 17 amino acids. Trimming shortened V by 3 bases and J by 0 bases, and 16 bases separated the two germline ends. Germline V gene sequence: CDR1 SNHLY, CDR2 FYNNEI. The CDR3, as DNA: TGTGCCAGCAGTGACGAGGAAACCTATACTAGCACAGATACGCAGTATTTT. Translated: CASSDEETYTSTDTQYF.

This clonotype was seen a handful of times. The chain combines TRBV20-1 with TRBJ1-1; D call uncertain. The CDR3 is 16 amino acids. V was cut by 0 bases and J by 3 bases, with 17 bases left in between. CDR1 and CDR2 (germline): DFQATT, SNEGSKA (reference sequence). The CDR3 loop is CSARDRSGWRDTEAFF. The CDR3 DNA reads as TGCAGTGCTAGAGATCGGAGCGGCTGGAGGGACACTGAAGCTTTCTTT.

This clonotype was detected many times. J is TRBJ1-1 and V is TRBV7-9; D remains ambiguous. The germline V and J ends were trimmed by 1 base and 5 bases, with 5 bases remaining between them. The germline V gene has CDR1 SEHNR and CDR2 FQNEAQ (reference sequence). The CDR3 consists of 12 residues. CDR3 bases: TGTGCCAGCAGCTTAGGCAGAACTGAAGCTTTCTTT. It is translated as CASSLGRTEAFF.

This clonotype has more than one count but fewer than ten. CDR3 coding DNA: TGCGCCAGCAGCCAAATTCTTAGGGAAATCGGGACTGAAGCTTTCTTT. This codes for CASSQILREIGTEAFF. The chain recombines TRBV4-1 with TRBJ1-1, with D unresolved. With 2 bases removed from V and 5 bases from J, the gap between germline ends came to 18 bases. Germline CDR1 MGHRA, CDR2 YSYEKL. The length of the CDR3 is 16 residues.

There are many counts of this clonotype. The chain uses TRBV28 and TRBJ2-7; 12 bases line up with TRBD1. The CDR3 extends over 15 amino acids. V lost 7 bases and J lost 7; bases outside the gene matches: 11. Germline V gene data show CDR1 as MDHEN and CDR2 as SYDVKM. The CDR3 region has the DNA TGTGCCAGCACCCTAGGGGGACAGGGGGCTGGAGAGCAGTACTTC. Amino acid sequence: CASTLGGQGAGEQYF. The variable domain in full, with the rest retrieved from reference TRBV28 and TRBJ2-7, is DVKVTQSSRYLVKRTGEKVFLECVQDMDHENMFWYRQDPGLGLRLIYFSYDVKMKEKGDIPEGYSVSREKKERFSLILESASTNQTSMYLCASTLGGQGAGEQYFGPGTRLTVT.

This chain joins TRBV6-2 or TRBV6-3 and TRBJ2-3, with a possible D match to TRBD2 (5 bases). Germline assignment: CDR1 MNHEY and CDR2 SVGEGT. The CDR3 runs to 16 residues. Trimming removed 10 bases from V and 3 bases from J, with 23 bases in between. CDR3 in amino acids: CATSKNRRSRTDTQYF. In DNA, the CDR3 is TGTGCCACCTCAAAAAATAGGAGGTCTCGGACAGATACGCAGTATTTT.

This clonotype has at least ten counts. This chain connects TRBV12-3 or TRBV12-4 to TRBJ1-1, with 7 bases fitting TRBD1. Trimming removed 0 bases from V and 3 bases from J; junction bases left unmatched: 1. The CDR3 length is 14 residues. CDR3: CASSLAGTDTEAFF. The CDR3 region has the DNA TGTGCCAGCAGTTTAGCCGGGACAGACACTGAAGCTTTCTTT.

In its sample, this clonotype was seen many times. This chain joins TRBV29-1 and TRBJ2-7, with D perhaps given as TRBD1 or TRBD2 (5 bases each). Between the trimmed V and J ends, which lost 4 bases and 2 bases, there was a span of 15 bases. This CDR3 is 14 amino acids long. Germline assignment: CDR1 SQVTM and CDR2 ANQGSEA. The CDR3 protein is CSVARSVGAYEQYF. The DNA of the CDR3 is TGCAGCGTTGCAAGGAGTGTGGGGGCCTACGAGCAGTACTTC.

There are many counts of this clonotype. The J gene is TRBJ2-1, the V gene TRBV20-1, with 8 positions matching TRBD1. This CDR3 has 18 residues. The germline gives CDR1 DFQATT, CDR2 SNEGSKA (reference sequence). Trimming removed 1 base from V and 0 bases from J; junction bases left unmatched: 11. For the CDR3, the DNA is TGCAGTGCTAGAGGCCGGACAGGGATCTCTAGCTCCTACAATGAGCAGTTCTTC. Amino acids: CSARGRTGISSSYNEQFF.

This clonotype was seen many times. This CDR3 fails to terminate in the conserved phenylalanine or tryptophan, so it likely reflects a read error. The rearrangement links TRBV20-1 to TRBJ1-6; 7 bases agree with TRBD1. J was trimmed by 7 bases and V by 4 bases; bases with no gene match: 4. Germline CDR1 is DFQATT and CDR2 is SNEGSKA (reference sequence). The CDR3 is made up of 13 amino acids. The CDR3 DNA reads as TGCAGTGCTATGACAGGGTCAAATTCACCCCTCCACCTT. It encodes CSAMTGSNSPLHL.

In this sample, this clonotype turned up a few times. V gene TRBV2 combines with J gene TRBJ1-6, with D possibly matching TRBD1 (5 bases). With 2 bases removed from V and 0 bases from J, the gap between germline ends came to 11 bases. Germline loops: CDR1 SNHLY, CDR2 FYNNEI. The CDR3 extends over 17 amino acids. The chain's CDR3 is CASSETGGSSYNSPLHF. The CDR3 coding sequence is TGTGCCAGCAGTGAAACGGGGGGGAGCTCCTATAATTCACCCCTCCACTTT.

This clonotype has ten or more counts. This rearrangement joins TRBV5-5 to TRBJ2-1, with 11 bases fitting TRBD2. The germline V gene encodes CDR1 SGHKS and CDR2 YYEKEE (reference sequence). V shed 5 bases, J shed 7 bases, and the junction held 8 bases outside the gene matches. This CDR3 is built from 15 residues. The CDR3 protein is CASRLLAGVGNEQFF. The CDR3 nucleotides are TGTGCCAGCAGGTTACTAGCGGGAGTAGGTAATGAGCAGTTCTTC.

This clonotype occurred many times. The V call is TRBV11-2, the J call TRBJ2-1; 10 positions agree with TRBD2. Trimming cost V 4 bases and J 4 bases; bases outside gene matches: 10. This CDR3 contains 17 residues. CDR1 and CDR2 (germline): SGHAT, FQNNGV. CDR3 amino acids: CASSSGLAVNGYNEQFF. CDR3 DNA sequence: TGTGCCAGCAGCTCCGGACTAGCGGTAAACGGATACAATGAGCAGTTCTTC.

V gene TRBV20-1 combines with J gene TRBJ2-1; D possibly corresponds to TRBD1 (5 bases). The CDR3 is 12 residues long. The V gene's germline CDR1 is DFQATT and CDR2 SNEGSKA (reference sequence). V lost 5 bases and J lost 5, with 10 bases in between. The CDR3 DNA is TGCAGTGCTCCTAACAGGCACAATGAGCAGTTCTTC. Translating gives CSAPNRHNEQFF.

The chain couples TRBV4-1 to TRBJ2-1; 12 bases match TRBD2. V gave up 3 bases and J gave up 8 bases; unmatched junction bases: 5. Looked up from germline, CDR1 is MGHRA and CDR2 is YSYEKL. There are 15 residues in the CDR3. In nucleotides, the CDR3 is TGCGCCAGCAGCCAGACTAGCGGGAGACTAGATGAGCAGTTCTTC. It yields the protein CASSQTSGRLDEQFF.

The V call is TRBV11-2, the J call TRBJ1-1; a weak D match, TRBD1 (5 bases). Germline loops: CDR1 SGHAT, CDR2 FQNNGV. The CDR3 length is 14 residues. V was pared by 3 bases and J by 10 bases, with 18 bases between. The CDR3 sequence is CASSLQGLRAAAFF. The CDR3 nucleotides are TGTGCCAGCAGCTTGCAGGGACTGAGGGCTGCAGCTTTCTTT.

This clonotype was detected many times. The V and J genes are TRBV5-1 and TRBJ2-3, with a tentative D call TRBD2 (5 bases). This CDR3 spans 14 amino acids. CDR1 and CDR2 from the germline V gene are SGHRS and YFSETQ. V was trimmed by 7 bases and J by 2 bases, leaving 14 bases between them. CDR3 loop: CASRLTDSTDTQYF. In DNA form, the CDR3 reads TGCGCCAGCCGACTGACGGACTCCACAGATACGCAGTATTTT.

This clonotype was seen ten or more times. The chain combines TRBV5-1 with TRBJ2-2; D might be TRBD2 (5 bases). The V end lost 4 bases, the J end lost 4 bases, and 14 bases lay between the germline ends. Per the germline V gene, CDR1 is SGHRS and CDR2 is YFSETQ. CDR3 length equals 15 residues. CDR3 loop: CASSLGGSGTGELFF. CDR3 bases: TGCGCCAGCAGCCTAGGAGGTTCGGGCACCGGGGAGCTGTTTTTT.

The V and J genes are TRBV7-2 and TRBJ2-3, with TRBD1 as a possible D gene (5 bases). V was shortened by 0 bases and J by 0 bases, with 10 bases between the two germline ends. This CDR3 has 16 residues. Germline V lookup: CDR1 SGHTA, CDR2 FQGNSA. The CDR3 protein is CASSLAPTVSTDTQYF. In DNA, the CDR3 is TGTGCCAGCAGCTTAGCCCCGACAGTCAGCACAGATACGCAGTATTTT. The complete variable domain, with remaining parts taken from reference TRBV7-2 and TRBJ2-3, reads GAGVSQSPSNKVTEKGKDVELRCDPISGHTALYWYRQSLGQGLEFLIYFQGNSAPDKSGLPSDRFSAERTGGSVSTLTIQRTQQEDSAVYLCASSLAPTVSTDTQYFGPGTRLTVL.

This clonotype was detected ten times or more. The genes are TRBV20-1 and TRBJ2-3, with 8 positions matching TRBD2. V was pared by 4 bases and J by 6 bases, with 9 bases of the junction left unmatched. Germline V gene lookup returns CDR1 DFQATT and CDR2 SNEGSKA (reference sequence). This CDR3 spans 14 amino acids. The CDR3 sequence is CSATGLAVGDTQYF. For the CDR3, the DNA is TGCAGTGCTACCGGACTAGCAGTCGGGGATACGCAGTATTTT.

This clonotype occurred many times. The chain is built from TRBV5-1 and TRBJ2-1; D may match TRBD1 or TRBD2 (5 bases each). The V end was cut by 6 bases, the J end by 4 bases, with 11 bases between. CDR3 length: 13 amino acids. Germline V gene sequence: CDR1 SGHRS, CDR2 YFSETQ. The CDR3 coding sequence is TGCGCCAGCACAGAGGGACCTTACAATGAGCAGTTCTTC. Amino acid sequence: CASTEGPYNEQFF.

This clonotype was seen repeatedly, ten times or more. V gene TRBV28 combines with J gene TRBJ2-4; 11 bases agree with TRBD1. The junction had 11 bases not matched to a gene; V was cut back by 4 bases and J by 0 bases. This CDR3 is 19 amino acids long. Germline lookup yields CDR1 MDHEN and CDR2 SYDVKM. In DNA, the CDR3 is TGTGCCAGCAGTTCGGACAGGGGGCGGCAGGCCCTAGCCAAAAACATTCAGTACTTC. It specifies CASSSDRGRQALAKNIQYF.

This clonotype was observed a handful of times. The CDR3 reads CASSLRPRGTEAFF. In DNA form, the CDR3 reads TGTGCCAGCAGCTTACGTCCCCGTGGCACTGAAGCTTTCTTT. The chain couples TRBV13 to TRBJ1-1; no clear D. This CDR3 spans 14 amino acids. The V end lost 2 bases, the J end lost 4 bases, and 11 bases lay between the germline ends. Germline V gene lookup returns CDR1 PRHDT and CDR2 FYEKMQ (reference sequence).

This clonotype was seen ten or more times. The V gene is TRBV9, the J gene TRBJ2-1; D may be TRBD2 (5 bases). V dropped 0 bases and J dropped 8 bases, with 12 bases sitting between them. Germline V gene data show CDR1 as SGDLS and CDR2 as YYNGEE. This CDR3 spans 14 amino acids. The CDR3 DNA reads as TGTGCCAGCAGCGTAGTAGGATCTAGCCATGAGCAGTTCTTC. It codes for CASSVVGSSHEQFF.

This clonotype was counted many times. The V call is TRBV20-1, the J call TRBJ2-3, with TRBD1 as a possible D gene (6 bases). The CDR3 sequence is 22 residues long. The germline V and J ends were trimmed by 5 bases and 2 bases, with 38 bases remaining between them. CDR1 and CDR2 (germline): DFQATT, SNEGSKA (reference sequence). The CDR3 reads CSAGGVLTRDKSPSTYTDTQYF. In DNA form, the CDR3 reads TGCAGTGCTGGGGGTGTCCTCACCAGGGACAAATCCCCCTCGACCTACACAGATACGCAGTATTTT.

This chain links TRBV5-4 with TRBJ1-2, with D unclear. V was clipped by 5 bases and J by 0 bases, with 8 bases between them. The CDR3 is 13 amino acids. Germline lookup yields CDR1 SGHNT and CDR2 YYREEE (reference sequence). The CDR3 sequence is CASSPAANYGYTF. The CDR3 region has the DNA TGTGCCAGCAGTCCCGCGGCTAACTATGGCTACACCTTC.

This clonotype appeared many times. The chain has TRBV5-4 and TRBJ2-1; possible D gene TRBD2, 5 bases. The CDR3 spans 13 residues. Per germline, CDR1 SGHNT and CDR2 YYREEE (reference sequence). V was clipped by 4 bases and J by 7 bases, with 12 bases between them. As DNA, the CDR3 is TGTGCCAGCAGCCGCAGGACTTTTAATGAGCAGTTCTTC. It is translated as CASSRRTFNEQFF. The complete variable domain, with remaining parts taken from reference TRBV5-4 and TRBJ2-1, reads ETGVTQSPTHLIKTRGQQVTLRCSSQSGHNTVSWYQQALGQGPQFIFQYYREEENGRGNFPPRFSGLQFPNYSSELNVNALELDDSALYLCASSRRTFNEQFFGPGTRLTVL.

This clonotype was observed at least ten times. The CDR3 nucleotides are TGTGCCAGCACCCCAATGTCCGGACTAGGGCCCTCCGAGCAGTACTTC. Translation: CASTPMSGLGPSEQYF. V and J are TRBV7-2 and TRBJ2-7, with 7 bases that match TRBD2. Per the germline V gene, CDR1 is SGHTA and CDR2 is FQGNSA. This CDR3 region has 16 residues. The trim removed 7 bases at V and 6 bases at J, leaving 18 bases unmatched.